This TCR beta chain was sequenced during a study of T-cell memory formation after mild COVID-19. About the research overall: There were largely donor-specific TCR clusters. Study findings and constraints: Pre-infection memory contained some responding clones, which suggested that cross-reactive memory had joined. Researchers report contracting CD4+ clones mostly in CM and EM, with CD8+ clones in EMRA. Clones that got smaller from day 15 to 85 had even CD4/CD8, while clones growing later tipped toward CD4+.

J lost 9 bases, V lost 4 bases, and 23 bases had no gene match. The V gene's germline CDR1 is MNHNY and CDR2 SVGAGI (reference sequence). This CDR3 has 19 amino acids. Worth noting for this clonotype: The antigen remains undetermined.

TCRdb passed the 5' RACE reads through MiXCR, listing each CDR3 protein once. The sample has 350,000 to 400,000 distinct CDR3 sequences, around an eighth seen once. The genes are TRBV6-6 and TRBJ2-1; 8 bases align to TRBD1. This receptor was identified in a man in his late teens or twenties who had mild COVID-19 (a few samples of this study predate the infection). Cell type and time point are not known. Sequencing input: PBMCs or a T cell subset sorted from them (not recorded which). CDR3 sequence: CASSSRQGTLDRWVREQFF. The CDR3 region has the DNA TGTGCCAGCAGTTCCAGACAGGGGACACTCGATCGCTGGGTGCGTGAGCAGTTCTTC.